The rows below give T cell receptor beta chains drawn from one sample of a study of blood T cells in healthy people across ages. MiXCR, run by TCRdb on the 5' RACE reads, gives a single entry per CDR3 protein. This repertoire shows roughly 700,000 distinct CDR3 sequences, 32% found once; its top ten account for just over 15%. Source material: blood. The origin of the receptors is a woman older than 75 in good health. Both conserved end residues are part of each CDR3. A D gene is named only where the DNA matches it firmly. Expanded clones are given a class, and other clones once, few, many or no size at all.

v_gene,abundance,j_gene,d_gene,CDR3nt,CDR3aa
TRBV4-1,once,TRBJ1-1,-,TGCGCCAGCAGCCAAGAGGGATGGCAGGGTGAGAACACTGAAGCTTTCTTT,CASSQEGWQGENTEAFF
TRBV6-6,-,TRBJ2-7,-,TGTGCCAGCAGTCACAGGGTTGGAGGAGTTACCTACGAGCAGTACTTC,CASSHRVGGVTYEQYF
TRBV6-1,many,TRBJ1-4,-,TGTGCCAGCACGGAGGGGGGGCGGAAAGAAAAACTGTTTTTT,CASTEGGRKEKLFF
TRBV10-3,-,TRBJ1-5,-,TGTGCCATCAAAGAGGGTGGGTCCGCTCAGCCCCAGCATTTT,CAIKEGGSAQPQHF
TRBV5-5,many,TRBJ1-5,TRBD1,TGTGCCAGCAGCTCCTTTTCAGGGGGAGGAAATCAGCCCCAGCATTTT,CASSSFSGGGNQPQHF
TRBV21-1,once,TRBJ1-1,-,TGTGCCAGCGGCCCCCACCTTCAGAATGAAGCTTTCTTT,CASGPHLQNEAFF
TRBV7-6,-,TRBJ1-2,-,TGTGCCAGCAGCATTTCTACCGGGACAAACTATGGCTACACCTTC,CASSISTGTNYGYTF
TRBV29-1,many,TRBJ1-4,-,TGCAGCGTCCTAGGGACCGACAGCGGGGGAAAACTGTTTTTT,CSVLGTDSGGKLFF
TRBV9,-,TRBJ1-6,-,TGTGCCAGCAGCGTAGAGAGTTATAATTCACCCCCCCACTTT,CASSVESYNSPPHF
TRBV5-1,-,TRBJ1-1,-,TGCGCCAGCAGGTTATTCTGGGCGAAGAACACTGAAGCTTTCTTT,CASRLFWAKNTEAFF
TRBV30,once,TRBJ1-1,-,TGTGCCTGGAGCCTAGGGGTCGGAGCTTTCTTT,CAWSLGVGAFF
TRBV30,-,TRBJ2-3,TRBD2,TGTGCCTGGAGTCGGGGGGGAGATACGCAGTATTTT,CAWSRGGDTQYF
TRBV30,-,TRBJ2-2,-,TGTGCCTGGAGTGTCGACACTAACACCGGGGAGCTGTTTTTT,CAWSVDTNTGELFF
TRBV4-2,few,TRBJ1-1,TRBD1,TGTGCCAGCAGCCAAGAAGACCAGGGGGGCCGGGGTTCGGTGATGCGACAAGCTTTCTTT,CASSQEDQGGRGSVMRQAFF
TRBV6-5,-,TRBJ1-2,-,TGTGCCAGCAGTTACTTCCGCGGGACCTCTAACTATGGCTACACCTTC,CASSYFRGTSNYGYTF
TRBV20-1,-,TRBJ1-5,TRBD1,TGCAGTGCTTGGACACAGGGGGCTGGGAATCAGCCCCAGCATTTT,CSAWTQGAGNQPQHF